Each of the 16 T cell receptor beta chains below was sequenced from the same sample in a study of blood T cell repertoires in COVID-19. Produced via immunoSEQ multiplex PCR; TCRdb's table is partial and in-frame only. The sample has roughly 240,000 clones, roughly nine tenths seen once. The sample comprised peripheral blood. The receptor set was obtained from an older woman who had recovered from COVID-19.

This chain links TRBV7-2 with TRBJ2-7; TRBD1 is a possible D gene (5 bases). The CDR3 sequence is 15 residues long. Per germline, CDR1 SGHTA and CDR2 FQGNSA. Trimming stripped 3 bases from V and 2 bases from J, with 14 bases between. Here the CDR3 DNA reads TGTGCCAGCAGCTTCAACAGGTTGAAGACCTACGAGCAGTACTTC. Its protein is CASSFNRLKTYEQYF.

This chain links TRBV28 with TRBJ2-4; 8 nucleotides align to TRBD1. V was clipped by 3 bases and J by 16 bases; unmatched bases: 8. The CDR3 loop spans 12 amino acids. Germline CDR1 reads MDHEN; CDR2 reads SYDVKM. In nucleotides, the CDR3 is TGTGCCAGCAGTTTGTTAACAGGGGGGTTCTACTTC. This codes for CASSLLTGGFYF.

As for this clone: The same CDR3 can be traced to other DNA sequences in this sample. V gene TRBV5-1 combines with J gene TRBJ1-6; 7 bases are shared with TRBD1. Per germline, CDR1 SGHRS and CDR2 YFSETQ. Trimming took 4 bases from V and 7 from J; bases not matched to a gene: 5. The CDR3 covers 14 residues. Written as DNA, the CDR3 is TGCGCCAGCAGCGCCGGGACAGTAAATTCACCCCTCCACTTT. This encodes CASSAGTVNSPLHF.

This clone came up once. The chain recombines TRBV9 with TRBJ2-6; maybe TRBD2 (6 bases). The V gene's germline CDR1 is SGDLS and CDR2 YYNGEE. Deletions cut 4 bases from V and 0 bases from J, with 14 bases between. This CDR3 is 17 amino acids long. CDR3 protein: CASSPRTGDSGANVLTF. The CDR3 coding sequence is TGTGCCAGCAGCCCTCGGACGGGAGACTCTGGGGCCAACGTCCTGACTTTC.

The chain has TRBV4-3 and TRBJ1-3, with D perhaps matching TRBD1 (6 bases). Per germline, CDR1 LGHNA and CDR2 YSLEER. The CDR3 sequence is 15 residues long. The V end was cut by 1 base, the J end by 4 bases, with 11 bases between. CDR3 region: CASSQVPGQGNTIYF. CDR3 nucleotide sequence: TGCGCCAGCAGCCAAGTGCCAGGACAGGGAAACACCATATATTTT.

The rearrangement uses TRBV5-1 and TRBJ2-5; 9 bases fit TRBD2. V gave up 3 bases and J gave up 5 bases; unmatched junction bases: 5. Per germline, CDR1 SGHRS and CDR2 YFSETQ. The CDR3 extends over 14 amino acids. As DNA, the CDR3 is TGCGCCAGCAGCTGGGGGACTAGCCGGGAGACCCAGTACTTC. This translates into CASSWGTSRETQYF.

The V call is TRBV11-1, the J call TRBJ1-1; D is undetermined. Trimming took 5 bases from V and 6 from J, leaving 16 bases between them. The length of the CDR3 is 14 residues. From germline, CDR1 is SGHAT and CDR2 FQDESV (reference sequence). This CDR3 reads CASSQPGGFAEAFF. CDR3 coding DNA: TGTGCCAGCAGCCAGCCAGGAGGTTTCGCTGAAGCTTTCTTT.

In nucleotides, the CDR3 is TGCGCCAGCAGCCAAAAGCGCCCTGCCTACGAGCAGTACTTC. Amino acids: CASSQKRPAYEQYF. This chain links TRBV4-3 with TRBJ2-7; D gene ambiguous. Germline loops: CDR1 LGHNA, CDR2 YSLEER. The germline V and J ends were trimmed by 2 bases and 2 bases, with 10 bases remaining between them. The CDR3 is 14 residues long.

J is TRBJ2-7 and V is TRBV27, with 8 bases aligning to TRBD2. The CDR3 has 14 residues. The germline V gene encodes CDR1 MNHEY and CDR2 SMNVEV (reference sequence). Trimming at V came to 6 bases and at J to 3 bases, leaving 7 bases not matched to a gene. The CDR3 bases are TGTGCCAGCAGCGGGGGGGCTCCCCACTACGAGCAGTACTTC. Its translation is CASSGGAPHYEQYF.

Comments on this clone: Other nucleotide sequences from this sample produce the same CDR3. CDR3 sequence: CASSLLAGGRTDTQYF. In DNA form, the CDR3 reads TGTGCCAGCAGCCTCCTTGCGGGGGGACGCACAGATACGCAGTATTTT. The V and J genes are TRBV11-2 and TRBJ2-3, with 8 bases aligning to TRBD2. CDR3 size: 16 residues. Germline V CDR1 and CDR2: SGHAT, FQNNGV. Germline trimming cut 5 bases from V and 1 base from J; bases unmatched to any gene: 8.

The CDR3 DNA is TGTGCCAGCAGCTCGGGACAGGCCCCCACTGAAGCTTTCTTT. Amino acid sequence: CASSSGQAPTEAFF. The V call is TRBV7-3, the J call TRBJ1-1; 8 nucleotides align to TRBD1. Germline CDR1 reads SGHTA; CDR2 reads FQGTGA. The CDR3 covers 14 residues. V shed 4 bases, J shed 4 bases, and the junction held 5 bases outside the gene matches.

This clone was observed a few times. The J gene is TRBJ2-3, the V gene TRBV27, with TRBD2 matching 7 bases. V trimming: 3 bases; J trimming: 5 bases; junction bases outside the gene matches: 5. CDR3 length equals 14 residues. The germline V gene has CDR1 MNHEY and CDR2 SMNVEV (reference sequence). CDR3 DNA sequence: TGTGCCAGCAGTTTTCGGGGGGTTCAAGATACGCAGTATTTT. Its translation is CASSFRGVQDTQYF.

In this sample, this clone turned up once. The chain uses TRBV7-3 and TRBJ2-5, with D possibly matching TRBD1 (6 bases). Trimming shortened V by 5 bases and J by 4 bases, and 11 bases separated the two germline ends. This CDR3 spans 13 amino acids. Germline CDR1 and CDR2: SGHTA and FQGTGA. CDR3 amino acids: CASSPGERETQYF. The CDR3 nucleotides read TGTGCCAGCAGCCCAGGGGAACGAGAGACCCAGTACTTC.

This clone showed up just a few times. This specimen includes other DNA sequences encoding the same CDR3. This chain connects TRBV12-3 or TRBV12-4 to TRBJ1-5; D call uncertain. Trimming stripped 6 bases from V and 0 bases from J, with 3 bases between. The CDR3 sequence is 12 residues long. CDR3 in amino acids: CASRYSNQPQHF. The CDR3 bases are TGTGCCAGCAGATATAGCAATCAGCCCCAGCATTTT.

This clone has just one count. The chain is built from TRBV5-1 and TRBJ2-7, with 16 bases identical to TRBD2. Unmatched junction bases numbered 8, after V lost 4 bases and J lost 7 bases. CDR1 SGHRS and CDR2 YFSETQ come from the germline V gene. The CDR3 is 16 residues long. The CDR3, as DNA: TGCGCCAGCAGCCCCCCGGGACTAGCGGGGGGGCTGGAGCAGTACTTC. This sequence encodes CASSPPGLAGGLEQYF.

The chain employs TRBV11-1 and TRBJ2-5, with D possibly being TRBD1 (6 bases). Trimming removed 5 bases from V and 11 bases from J, with 21 bases in between. The germline V gene encodes CDR1 SGHAT and CDR2 FQDESV (reference sequence). This CDR3 has 14 amino acids. The CDR3 loop is CASSGTLWDTIQYF. The CDR3 DNA reads TGTGCCAGCAGCGGGACGCTCTGGGACACAATACAGTACTTC.